This T cell receptor (beta chain) was profiled in a study of OX40 agonist ivuxolimab in advanced cancers. Background on the study: In this trial design, patients received ivuxolimab intravenously at 0.01 to 10 mg/kg every 2 weeks. Patients with prior anti-PD-1, anti-PD-L1 or anti-CTLA-4 therapy were eligible; approximately 40% had some. The study, taken as a whole, reports: CD8+ T cells were the subset that, on average, had more expanded clones than CD4+. With doses of 0.1-3.0 mg/kg, partial responders showed among the lowest clonal expansion.

Germline lookup yields CDR1 SNHLY and CDR2 FYNNEI. V was clipped by 6 bases and J by 0 bases, with 9 bases between them. The CDR3 length is 15 residues. Method: immunoSEQ multiplex PCR; TCRdb's copy keeps in-frame clones and lacks some. The data show 55,000 to 75,000 clones, around 87% seen once. Comments on this clone: Antigen unknown.

The chain is built from TRBV2 and TRBJ1-6; D ambiguous. The sample was CD4+ or CD8+ T cells sorted from blood, taken in a trial of the OX40 agonist ivuxolimab. The sequence came from an adult with an advanced solid tumor such as melanoma, head and neck, liver or kidney cancer. CDR3 sequence: CASRISSSYNSPLHF. The DNA for the CDR3 is TGTGCCAGCAGGATCTCCAGCTCCTATAATTCACCCCTCCACTTT.